This T cell receptor beta chain came from a study of blood T cell repertoires in COVID-19. This clone was picked up one time. In the original analysis: How many nucleated cells were present was estimated from reference gene primer amplification. Clones were read by immunoSEQ multiplex PCR, and TCRdb kept only the in-frame ones, dropping some. The D gene and trimming were derived from the DNA, and the V and J assignments and clone size from that table. Among hundreds of thousands of clones, 85% to 90% were seen once, and the ten largest hold around 1.1%. The ends were cut back, 5 bases at V and 4 bases at J, with 17 bases in the middle. The germline CDR1 and CDR2 sequences are SNHLY and FYNNEI. The CDR3 is 15 amino acids. Across fewer than 25 US areas, participants ranged in age from roughly 18 to 95 years. Participants' reported clinical history set cohort assignment.

Sequenced sample: PBMCs or T cells enriched from blood (not recorded which). This chain connects TRBV2 to TRBJ1-1, with D maybe TRBD1 (6 bases). This clonotype was obtained from a man aged 25 to 45 who had recovered from COVID-19. CDR3 amino acids: CASSPTGFRSTEAFF. The CDR3 DNA is TGTGCCAGCAGTCCAACAGGGTTTCGGAGCACTGAAGCTTTCTTT.